This T cell receptor beta chain came from a study of blood T cell repertoires in COVID-19. Study background: The United States, Italy and Spain were the sources of the acute and convalescent COVID-19 samples. PBMCs, B-cell-depleted T cells, or T cells were the source of the cDNA or gDNA that made up the material.

Original analysis: Estimation of nucleated cell counts relied on the amplification of reference gene primers. Here immunoSEQ multiplex PCR was the method, and the copy in TCRdb shows in-frame clones only, minus some. That table gives V, J and clone size, and the DNA gave D and trimming. The profile covers 130,000 to 150,000 clones, with 70% to 90% appearing a single time and roughly 13% taken by the ten largest. The CDR3 sequence is 14 residues long. Germline V gene lookup returns CDR1 ENHRY and CDR2 SYGVKD. With 4 bases clipped from V and 3 bases from J, the junction kept 0 bases outside the gene matches.

The chain uses TRBV10-3 and TRBJ2-3; TRBD2 agrees at 11 bases. Material for sequencing was peripheral blood. This clonotype was obtained from a man between 60 and 75 years old with active or convalescent COVID-19. Written as DNA, the CDR3 is TGTGCCATCAGTGGACTAGCGGGGACAGATACGCAGTATTTT. Translation gives CAISGLAGTDTQYF.